The rows below give T cell receptor beta chains drawn from one sample of a study of regulatory T cells in long-lasting Graves disease. TCRdb recomputed calls from the multiplex PCR reads with MiXCR, one row per CDR3 protein. The table shows about 620,000 distinct CDR3 sequences, with roughly 15% occurring only once. These data also formed part of another study, on T cells in Graves' hyperthyroidism and ophthalmopathy.

Sequencing used peripheral blood mononuclear cells (PBMCs), obtained at new diagnosis, from a patient treated with antithyroid drugs. These receptors were taken from a woman aged 30 to 39 with Graves disease. The CDR3 runs from the conserved cysteine through the conserved F or W. Fields, in order: D gene, clone size, V gene, J gene, CDR3 DNA, CDR3 protein. The D gene is left open where the match is weak. The size entry is marked missing in some rows and otherwise reads once, few, many or a size class.

>-|few|TRBV14|TRBJ2-1
TGTGCCAGCAAGGACAATGAGCAGTTCTTC
CASKDNEQFF
>-|few|TRBV3-1|TRBJ1-2
TGTGCCAGCAGCCAGAACTTACAGGGTTCGGGTGGCTACACCTTC
CASSQNLQGSGGYTF
>TRBD1|-|TRBV7-9|TRBJ1-1
TGTGCCAGCAGCCGATTGGGGGGACAGGATAAACCGAGGACTGAAGCTTTCTTT
CASSRLGGQDKPRTEAFF
>-|many|TRBV7-9|TRBJ1-2
TGTGCCAGCAGCTTAACCCAGGACGGCATAAACTATGGCTACACCTTC
CASSLTQDGINYGYTF
>-|-|TRBV4-2|TRBJ1-5
TGTGCCAGCAGCCAAGATCAGGGCTGGAGGCCCCAGCATTTT
CASSQDQGWRPQHF
>TRBD1|few|TRBV30|TRBJ1-2
TGTGCCTGGAGACAGGGGACCTATGGCTACACCTTC
CAWRQGTYGYTF
>-|few|TRBV30|TRBJ2-7
TGTGCCTGGAATCCCTACGAGCAGTACTTC
CAWNPYEQYF
>-|many|TRBV29-1|TRBJ1-1
TGCAGCCCAGAAACAGGCTTAGGGGGCACTGAAGCTTTCTTT
CSPETGLGGTEAFF
>-|-|TRBV11-1|TRBJ2-7
TGTGCCAGCAGCTCAGGGGGGGACTTCCTAGGCGAGCAGTACTTC
CASSSGGDFLGEQYF
>TRBD1|few|TRBV7-8|TRBJ2-5
TGTGCCAGCAGCTTAGGGACTTGGGACAGGGCTTGGGGAGAGACCCAGTGCTTC
CASSLGTWDRAWGETQCF
>-|many|TRBV12-3/TRBV12-4|TRBJ1-5
TGTGCCAGCAGGTCCCGGAATCAGCCCCAGCATTTT
CASRSRNQPQHF
>TRBD1|-|TRBV6-2/TRBV6-3|TRBJ2-7
TGTGCCAGCAGTTACTCGGCTGTTGAGACAGGGGGTATCCACGAGCAGTACTTC
CASSYSAVETGGIHEQYF
>TRBD2|many|TRBV12-3/TRBV12-4|TRBJ2-5
TGTGCCAGCACCCGAGCGGGGGGCGGAGAGACCCAGTACTTC
CASTRAGGGETQYF
>-|many|TRBV6-5|TRBJ2-2
TGTGCCAGCAGTTACTCGAGTCTCGGCGGGGAGCTGTTTTTT
CASSYSSLGGELFF
>-|many|TRBV3-1|TRBJ2-2
TGTGCCAGCAGCCAAGGCTACCTAGGGGCCGGGGAGCTGTTTTTT
CASSQGYLGAGELFF
>-|many|TRBV6-1|TRBJ1-2
TGTGCCACGTCAGACAGCGAAAACTATGGCTACACCTTC
CATSDSENYGYTF
>TRBD2|-|TRBV6-5|TRBJ2-5
TGTGCCAGCAGTTATCTAGCGGGAGGGGTGGAGACCCAGTACTTC
CASSYLAGGVETQYF
>-|few|TRBV4-2|TRBJ2-7
TGTGCCAGCAGCCAGGAGATAACGCCCTACGAGCAGTACTTC
CASSQEITPYEQYF
>-|many|TRBV7-2|TRBJ1-2
TGTGCCAGCAGCTTAGGGACAGCCCCCGATGGCTACACCTTC
CASSLGTAPDGYTF
>TRBD2|-|TRBV6-2/TRBV6-3|TRBJ2-1
TGTGCCAGCAGCCCGACTAGCGGGAGGAATGAGCAGTTCTTC
CASSPTSGRNEQFF
>-|many|TRBV30|TRBJ1-5
TGTGCCTGGAGTGTACCTGGGGGAGGTCGGCCCCAGCATTTT
CAWSVPGGGRPQHF
>-|many|TRBV6-1|TRBJ1-5
TGTGCCAGCAGCCAGACACGACCCGGGACCGGGGATCAGCCCCAGCATTTT
CASSQTRPGTGDQPQHF
>-|-|TRBV18|TRBJ2-1
TGTGCCAGCTCACCTAAGAGCTCCTACAATGAGCAGTTCTTC
CASSPKSSYNEQFF
>TRBD2|-|TRBV28|TRBJ2-1
TGTGCCAGCAGTCTCTACATAGCGGGAGATAAAGACAATGAGCAGTTCTTC
CASSLYIAGDKDNEQFF
>-|many|TRBV29-1|TRBJ2-1
TGCAGCGTCGATAGGGACGCTTTCCATGAGCAGTTCTTC
CSVDRDAFHEQFF
>-|few|TRBV20-1|TRBJ2-3
TGCAGTGCTCCCCAAGGCGGGGCCACAGATACGCAGTATTTT
CSAPQGGATDTQYF
>TRBD2|few|TRBV5-1|TRBJ2-3
TGCGCCAGCAGCTGGGGGACTAGCGCACGGGCTGGGTACACAGATACGCAGTATTTT
CASSWGTSARAGYTDTQYF
>TRBD1|-|TRBV19|TRBJ1-3
TGTGCCACCAGAGGGACAGGGCTAAGCTCTGGAAACACCATATATTTT
CATRGTGLSSGNTIYF